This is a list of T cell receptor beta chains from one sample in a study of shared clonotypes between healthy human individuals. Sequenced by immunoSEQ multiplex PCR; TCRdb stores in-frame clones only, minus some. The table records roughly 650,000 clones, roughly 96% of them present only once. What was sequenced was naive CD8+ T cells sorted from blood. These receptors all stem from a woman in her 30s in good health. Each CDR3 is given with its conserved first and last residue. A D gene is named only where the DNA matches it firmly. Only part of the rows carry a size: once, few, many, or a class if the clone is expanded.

CDR3: CASSQGGQSVPSTDTQYF; DNA: TGTGCCAGCAGCCAAGGGGGACAATCAGTGCCTAGCACAGATACGCAGTATTTT; V: TRBV14; J: TRBJ2-3; size: .; D: .
CDR3: CASSQGFSWADTQYF; DNA: TGCGCCAGCAGCCAAGGCTTCAGCTGGGCAGATACGCAGTATTTT; V: TRBV4-1; J: TRBJ2-3; size: .; D: .
CDR3: CASSFGPGQGTETQYF; DNA: TGTGCCAGCAGTTTTGGCCCGGGACAGGGGACGGAGACCCAGTACTTC; V: TRBV27; J: TRBJ2-5; size: .; D: TRBD1
CDR3: CASSLQGSGANVLTF; DNA: TGTGCCAGCAGTTTACAGGGTTCTGGGGCCAACGTCCTGACTTTC; V: TRBV6-6; J: TRBJ2-6; size: once; D: .
CDR3: CASSLGLAGGTDTQYF; DNA: TGTGCCAGCAGCTTGGGATTGGCGGGAGGGACAGATACGCAGTATTTT; V: TRBV5-6; J: TRBJ2-3; size: .; D: TRBD2
CDR3: CASSPGRIYGYTF; DNA: TGTGCCAGCAGCCCCGGACGGATCTATGGCTACACCTTC; V: TRBV5-6; J: TRBJ1-2; size: .; D: .
CDR3: CASSLPYGSGSPLHF; DNA: TGTGCCAGCAGTTTACCCTATGGATCTGGTTCACCCCTCCACTTT; V: TRBV28; J: TRBJ1-6; size: .; D: .
CDR3: CASSFSGQPQHF; DNA: TGTGCCAGCAGCTTCTCAGGTCAGCCCCAGCATTTT; V: TRBV7-8; J: TRBJ1-5; size: .; D: .
CDR3: CARKAGEPYNEQFF; DNA: TGTGCCAGGAAGGCAGGGGAGCCCTACAATGAGCAGTTCTTC; V: TRBV2; J: TRBJ2-1; size: .; D: .
CDR3: CASSFSRKDEQYF; DNA: TGCGCCAGCAGCTTTTCTAGAAAGGACGAGCAGTACTTC; V: TRBV5-1; J: TRBJ2-7; size: .; D: .
CDR3: CASSYGTGQGEQYF; DNA: TGTGCCAGCAGTTACGGGACAGGTCAGGGCGAGCAGTACTTC; V: TRBV27; J: TRBJ2-7; size: .; D: TRBD1
CDR3: CASSLDTEAFF; DNA: TGCGCCAGCAGCTTGGATACTGAAGCTTTCTTT; V: TRBV5-1; J: TRBJ1-1; size: once; D: .
CDR3: CASSYTSGRAGETQYF; DNA: TGTGCCAGCAGTTACACTAGCGGGAGGGCGGGGGAGACCCAGTACTTC; V: TRBV6-6; J: TRBJ2-5; size: .; D: TRBD2
CDR3: CASSTQGATEAFF; DNA: TGTGCCAGCAGTACACAGGGTGCCACTGAAGCTTTCTTT; V: TRBV6-1; J: TRBJ1-1; size: .; D: .
CDR3: CASSPLDGNYGYTF; DNA: TGTGCCAGCAGTCCCCTCGACGGGAACTATGGCTACACCTTC; V: TRBV6-6; J: TRBJ1-2; size: .; D: .
CDR3: CASRTTRIGTDTQYF; DNA: TGTGCCAGCAGGACTACTAGGATCGGTACAGATACGCAGTATTTT; V: TRBV28; J: TRBJ2-3; size: .; D: .
CDR3: CASSLTSGRGNEQFF; DNA: TGTGCCAGCAGTCTGACTAGCGGGAGGGGAAATGAGCAGTTCTTC; V: TRBV27; J: TRBJ2-1; size: once; D: TRBD2
CDR3: CASSLVREWSTGELFF; DNA: TGCGCCAGCAGCTTGGTGCGGGAGTGGAGCACCGGGGAGCTGTTTTTT; V: TRBV5-1; J: TRBJ2-2; size: .; D: TRBD2
CDR3: CASSLGASGRYYNEQFF; DNA: TGTGCCAGCAGCTTAGGGGCTAGCGGGAGATACTACAATGAGCAGTTCTTC; V: TRBV7-3; J: TRBJ2-1; size: once; D: TRBD2
CDR3: CASSTETGGIYGYTF; DNA: TGTGCCAGCAGCACAGAGACAGGGGGCATCTATGGCTACACCTTC; V: TRBV7-9; J: TRBJ1-2; size: .; D: TRBD1
CDR3: CATSRDQSSGNTIYF; DNA: TGTGCCACCAGCAGAGATCAAAGCTCTGGAAACACCATATATTTT; V: TRBV15; J: TRBJ1-3; size: .; D: .
CDR3: CASSSRKSGTPTDTQYF; DNA: TGTGCCAGCAGCTCCCGAAAATCCGGGACTCCCACGGATACGCAGTATTTT; V: TRBV5-5; J: TRBJ2-3; size: .; D: .
CDR3: CASSLTPGREQYF; DNA: TGTGCCAGCAGCTTAACCCCGGGGCGGGAGCAGTACTTC; V: TRBV7-8; J: TRBJ2-7; size: .; D: .
CDR3: CSAGGGRTEAFF; DNA: TGCAGCGCCGGAGGAGGTAGGACTGAAGCTTTCTTT; V: TRBV29-1; J: TRBJ1-1; size: .; D: .
CDR3: CASTSGGSSDTQYF; DNA: TGTGCCAGCACCTCGGGCGGGAGCTCTGATACGCAGTATTTT; V: TRBV27; J: TRBJ2-3; size: .; D: TRBD2
CDR3: CATSSEDPYEQYF; DNA: TGTGCCACCAGCAGTGAAGATCCCTACGAGCAGTACTTC; V: TRBV15; J: TRBJ2-7; size: .; D: .
CDR3: CASSVDSGVGEQYF; DNA: TGTGCCAGCAGCGTAGACTCAGGGGTCGGCGAGCAGTACTTC; V: TRBV9; J: TRBJ2-7; size: .; D: .
CDR3: CASSLPPPGQETYEQYF; DNA: TGTGCCAGCAGTTTGCCCCCCCCGGGACAGGAGACCTACGAGCAGTACTTC; V: TRBV28; J: TRBJ2-7; size: .; D: TRBD1
CDR3: CASRDSNYGYTF; DNA: TGTGCCAGTCGGGACAGTAACTATGGCTACACCTTC; V: TRBV27; J: TRBJ1-2; size: .; D: TRBD1
CDR3: CASSLGGLTEAFF; DNA: TGTGCCAGCAGCCTAGGGGGGCTAACAGAAGCTTTCTTT; V: TRBV28; J: TRBJ1-1; size: .; D: .
CDR3: CASSPRTSGNTGELFF; DNA: TGTGCCAGCAGCCCGAGGACTAGCGGCAACACCGGGGAGCTGTTTTTT; V: TRBV4-2; J: TRBJ2-2; size: .; D: TRBD2
CDR3: CASSESTTVLNQPQHF; DNA: TGTGCCAGCAGTGAAAGTACTACAGTCCTCAATCAGCCCCAGCATTTT; V: TRBV2; J: TRBJ1-5; size: .; D: .
CDR3: CASSLTIFDEQFF; DNA: TGTGCCAGCAGTTTGACCATATTTGATGAGCAGTTCTTC; V: TRBV27; J: TRBJ2-1; size: once; D: .
CDR3: CAISDAEQGSSSYEQYF; DNA: TGTGCCATCAGTGACGCTGAACAGGGCTCAAGCTCCTACGAGCAGTACTTC; V: TRBV10-3; J: TRBJ2-7; size: .; D: .
CDR3: CASSYSGEIYEQYF; DNA: TGTGCCAGCAGTTACTCTGGGGAGATCTACGAGCAGTACTTC; V: TRBV6-5; J: TRBJ2-7; size: .; D: .
CDR3: CASSDSWGADGYTF; DNA: TGTGCCAGCAGTGACTCTTGGGGGGCCGATGGCTACACCTTC; V: TRBV6-4; J: TRBJ1-2; size: once; D: .
CDR3: CASSYALAVKDGEQFF; DNA: TGTGCCAGCAGTTACGCTTTAGCGGTCAAGGACGGTGAGCAGTTCTTC; V: TRBV6-6; J: TRBJ2-1; size: .; D: .
CDR3: CASSLWGNLDTQYF; DNA: TGTGCCAGCAGTTTGTGGGGGAACCTCGATACGCAGTATTTT; V: TRBV28; J: TRBJ2-3; size: .; D: .
CDR3: CASSPRQGVGYEQYF; DNA: TGTGCCAGTAGTCCCCGACAGGGGGTGGGCTACGAGCAGTACTTC; V: TRBV19; J: TRBJ2-7; size: .; D: TRBD1
CDR3: CASSSSAAPNQPQHF; DNA: TGTGCCAGCAGCTCCTCCGCGGCACCCAATCAGCCCCAGCATTTT; V: TRBV5-8; J: TRBJ1-5; size: .; D: .
CDR3: CASSFGTGYSHTEAFF; DNA: TGTGCCAGCAGCTTCGGTACAGGCTACTCCCACACTGAAGCTTTCTTT; V: TRBV7-8; J: TRBJ1-1; size: .; D: .
CDR3: CASSSAGDVKEQYF; DNA: TGTGCCAGCAGCTCCGCAGGGGACGTCAAAGAGCAGTACTTC; V: TRBV13; J: TRBJ2-7; size: .; D: .
CDR3: CASRTTSRTLGGELFF; DNA: TGTGCCAGCAGGACGACTAGCAGAACTTTAGGCGGGGAGCTGTTTTTT; V: TRBV2; J: TRBJ2-2; size: .; D: TRBD2
CDR3: CASSLEGSGGYGYTF; DNA: TGTGCCAGCAGCTTGGAGGGGTCAGGGGGCTATGGCTACACCTTC; V: TRBV5-4; J: TRBJ1-2; size: few; D: TRBD1
CDR3: CASSLDGLAGLREQFF; DNA: TGTGCCAGCAGCTTAGACGGACTAGCGGGATTAAGGGAGCAGTTCTTC; V: TRBV7-8; J: TRBJ2-1; size: .; D: TRBD2
CDR3: CASSLGQTYEQYF; DNA: TGTGCCAGCAGCTTGGGCCAAACCTACGAGCAGTACTTC; V: TRBV11-2; J: TRBJ2-7; size: .; D: .
CDR3: CASDRDRDYEQYF; DNA: TGTGCCAGCGACCGGGACAGAGACTACGAGCAGTACTTC; V: TRBV2; J: TRBJ2-7; size: .; D: TRBD1
CDR3: CASSSDLQETQYF; DNA: TGTGCCAGCAGCTCGGACCTCCAAGAGACCCAGTACTTC; V: TRBV7-8; J: TRBJ2-5; size: .; D: .